Reported below is one T cell receptor (beta chain). Its target antigen remains unknown. The sample holds no much larger clone one base away, and base qualities are not on file. Using the deep immunoSEQ assay, TCR CDR3 regions were amplified from genomic DNA by multiplex PCR. Extracted genomic DNA from each cell subset was spread evenly across all wells of several immunoSEQ 96-well plates, with each plate serving as a replicate. Each replicate PCR for sorted subsets received around 200 ng genomic DNA, equal to tens of thousands of T cell genomes. Purified libraries were quantified with a Qubit 3.0 fluorometer, sized on a Bioanalyzer 2100, and re-quantified with the KAPA Library Quantification kit. A separate single-read 150-cycle Illumina NextSeq 550 flow cell was used to sequence each immunoSEQ 96-well plate. As for how the authors treated the data: Because only junctional sequences without quality scores were contained in the immunoSEQ output, filtering matching that applied to full-length reads could not be performed. To assign V/J genes and CDR3, sequences were annotated using PyIR, a Python wrapper for IgBLAST v1.9, with IMGT germline references. Reads were removed for weak V/J assignments (E-value above 1e-6), missing CDR3, stop codons, out-of-frame junctions, or ambiguous translated residues. A V3J clonotype was defined by an identical inferred V gene, J gene, and CDR3 amino acid sequence. The percentage overlap between two repertoires was calculated by dividing the number of shared unique clonotypes by the size of the smaller repertoire. Three approaches were used to assess repertoire richness: RTK rarefaction, the Chao1 estimator, and Recon v2.1 estimates of unobserved clonotypes. For all TCRbeta clonotypes obtained by the gDNA method from a handful of donors, generation probabilities were computed with OLGA. Drawn from immuneACCESS, this table holds only the in-frame rearrangements with V and J called that TCRdb kept. Clones are partly lost; checked studies trace under half to an unresolved V gene and leave the rest unexplained. That table supplies the V and J calls and clone size; D and trimming were determined from the DNA. This sample holds about 2 million clones; about 95% were observed only once. The ten largest account for around 1% of the sample.

The sample originates from a study of shared clonotypes between healthy human individuals (dated by TCRdb to the early 2020s). Background on the whole study: Two women and three men aged 18 to 49 years were included in the cohort. To estimate repertoire size and how much clonotypes are shared between individuals, the study performed deep sequencing of blood TCR repertoires from five healthy adults. Between about 0.85 and 9.5 billion PBMCs per donor were obtained by leukapheresis. Different laboratories and diverse techniques were used to prepare libraries and sequence TCR repertoires, to increase sequencing depth and limit assay-specific biases. For each donor, three plates each were used for CD4 naive and CD4 memory, two plates were used for CD8 naive, and one plate was used for CD8 memory. On the study overall, not on this receptor specifically: Pairwise subsampling indicated that sequencing depth was expected to affect the degree of clonotype sharing among donors. Sampling was restricted to blood, and TCR repertoires in tissue are likely to differ from TCR repertoires in blood. Incomplete sequencing was indicated by rarefaction of sorted-subset datasets, despite the large sequencing depth. The small number of donors limited the genetic and exposure-history diversity represented. Sharing across a handful of donors was observed for around 5% of naive CD4, 3% to 4% of naive CD8, 2% to 2.5% of memory CD4, and around 0.4% of memory CD8 clonotypes. Higher generation probabilities were observed for clonotypes shared by all four sorted-subset donors than for non-shared clonotypes. Estimated clonotype richness was generally larger for naive than for memory subsets.

Spanning cysteine to phenylalanine, the CDR3 consists of 14 amino acids. Of all the DNA, just the CDR3 is kept, 42 bases in frame from base 1. The germline V gene (reference sequence) gives CDR1 as LNHNV and CDR2 as YYDKDF. V is cut back by 5 bases and J by 3 bases, with 5 bases in the junction unmatched. CD8 naive samples consisted of CD45RO-negative cells that were positively selected for CCR7, yielding a CD45RA+CCR7+ population without TemRA cells. The donors were healthy, HIV-negative adults with no recently reported acute infections or vaccinations. Every donor was a Caucasian adult living in Nashville, Tennessee, USA. Blood was obtained by leukapheresis, after which PBMCs were separated by Ficoll-Histopaque density gradient centrifugation and cryopreserved in liquid nitrogen vapor phase. Analytical flow cytometry was used to check the purity and quantity of each magnetically sorted T cell population. Genomic DNA was isolated from every sorted fraction and measured by UV absorbance on a Nanodrop 2000c.

Sequencing was carried out using naive CD8+ T cells sorted from blood. Interpreted using the paper, the cell subset or site label stands for: CD45RA+CCR7+. The sequence links TRBV15 to TRBJ2-7; 9 nucleotides in the junction match TRBD1. The source of this sequence is a man between 18 and 35 years old in good health. The base sequence is TGTGCCACCAGCCAGGACAGGGGCATCTACGAGCAGTACTTC. It translates to CATSQDRGIYEQYF.